The rows below give T cell receptor beta chains drawn from one sample of a study of OX40 agonist ivuxolimab in advanced cancers. Only in-frame clones appear in the TCRdb table, and some are missing; sequencing was by immunoSEQ multiplex PCR. The sample holds about 79,000 clones, around 93% seen once. Sequenced material: CD4+ or CD8+ T cells sorted from blood, taken in a trial of the OX40 agonist ivuxolimab. The receptors come from an adult with an advanced solid tumor such as melanoma, head and neck, liver or kidney cancer. Each CDR3 is given with its conserved first and last residue. Each record gives: CDR3 length, D gene, clone size, J gene, V gene, CDR3 DNA, CDR3 protein. A D gene is named only where the DNA matches it firmly. Size tells how often a clone was seen (once, few, many) or the class of an expanded clone, and some rows leave it out.

>12|TRBD1|-|TRBJ1-4|TRBV27
TGTGCCAGCAGTTTGCCAGGGGGAAAACTGTTTTTT
CASSLPGGKLFF
>15|TRBD2|-|TRBJ2-7|TRBV4-1
TGCGCCAGCAGCGAGACTAGCGGGCGCTCCTACGAGCAGTACTTC
CASSETSGRSYEQYF
>13|-|-|TRBJ1-2|TRBV7-8
TGTGCCAGCAGCTTCTATGGGGGCGGAGGTTACACCTTC
CASSFYGGGGYTF
>17|-|-|TRBJ2-5|TRBV27
TGTGCCAGCAGTCTAACCTTTGGGACATCACGGGGGGAGACCCAGTACTTC
CASSLTFGTSRGETQYF
>13|-|-|TRBJ2-1|TRBV11-2
TGTGCCAGCAGCCCCTCCACTTCCAATGAGCAGTTCTTC
CASSPSTSNEQFF
>13|-|-|TRBJ2-3|TRBV7-6
TGTGCCAGCAGCTTAGGGGGACCACAGACCAGCTATTTT
CASSLGGPQTSYF
>12|-|-|TRBJ2-7|TRBV13
TGTGCCAGCAGCTCTCTATCCTACGAGCAGTACTTC
CASSSLSYEQYF
>14|-|-|TRBJ1-4|TRBV27
TGTGCCAGCAGTTTAAGTCAGGCCAATGAAAAACTGTTTTTT
CASSLSQANEKLFF
>14|-|-|TRBJ2-2|TRBV27
TGTGCCAGCAGTAGAAAACCAGGGGCCGGGGAGCTGTTTTTT
CASSRKPGAGELFF
>14|-|-|TRBJ2-7|TRBV6-5
TGTGCCAGCAGTTACTGGGGGAGCAGGGGCGAGCAGTACTTC
CASSYWGSRGEQYF
>14|-|-|TRBJ2-5|TRBV5-6
TGTGCCAGCAGCTTGGTGCAGGCCCAAGAGACCCAGTACTTC
CASSLVQAQETQYF
>14|TRBD1|few|TRBJ1-2|TRBV5-1
TGCGCCAGCAGCTCGACAGGGCCCGGCAATGGCTACACCTTC
CASSSTGPGNGYTF
>15|TRBD1|-|TRBJ1-2|TRBV19
TGTGCCAGTAGTATCCCGAGACAGGGGCGTATTGGCTACACCTTC
CASSIPRQGRIGYTF
>10|-|-|TRBJ2-5|TRBV20-1
TGCAGTGCTAGAACCTGGACCCAGTACTTC
CSARTWTQYF
>15|TRBD1|-|TRBJ1-6|TRBV7-9
TGTGCCAGCAGCTTAGGGGACAGCTTCCACCCACCCCTCCACTTT
CASSLGDSFHPPLHF
>14|-|-|TRBJ2-1|TRBV29-1
TGCAGCGTTCCATCCACCACTAGTTACAATGAGCAGTTCTTC
CSVPSTTSYNEQFF
>14|TRBD1|-|TRBJ1-2|TRBV27
TGTGCCAGCAGTTTATTGACAGGGGTGCGAGGCTACACCTTC
CASSLLTGVRGYTF
>15|-|once|TRBJ1-6|TRBV19
TGTGCCAGTAGTATTTGGAAGAAGACTAATTCACCCCTCCACTTT
CASSIWKKTNSPLHF
>14|TRBD1|few|TRBJ2-3|TRBV5-4
TGTGCCAGCAGCGGACAGTATGGACAGGGGGCGCAGTATTTT
CASSGQYGQGAQYF
>16|-|-|TRBJ2-7|TRBV5-1
TGCGCCAGCAGCTTTGTTGATCCGCCGGGCCCCTACGAGCAGTACTTC
CASSFVDPPGPYEQYF
>14|TRBD1|-|TRBJ2-7|TRBV27
TGTGCCAGCAGTGCCCTGACAGGGACCCACGAGCAGTACTTC
CASSALTGTHEQYF
>15|TRBD1|-|TRBJ2-1|TRBV11-2
TGTGCCAGCAGCTTAGCTTACAGGGGGCTAAATGAGCAGTTCTTC
CASSLAYRGLNEQFF
>15|-|-|TRBJ2-5|TRBV7-3
TGTGCCAGCAGCTTAAATAGGGGGGCCCAAGAGACCCAGTACTTC
CASSLNRGAQETQYF
>13|-|-|TRBJ1-4|TRBV6-5
TGTGCCAGCAGTTCCGAACAGGGTGAAAAACTGTTTTTT
CASSSEQGEKLFF
>18|TRBD2|once|TRBJ2-3|TRBV13
TGTGCCAGCAGCTTAGTGGCTAGCGGGGGCCCGGCGGCAGATACGCAGTATTTT
CASSLVASGGPAADTQYF
>17|-|-|TRBJ2-5|TRBV7-6
TGTGCCAGCAGCTTAGAGTACCTAGACAGGTCCGTGGAGACCCAGTACTTC
CASSLEYLDRSVETQYF
>13|-|-|TRBJ1-1|TRBV15
TGTGCCACCAGCAGGGGGGGAGATCCTGAAGCTTTCTTT
CATSRGGDPEAFF
>15|TRBD1|-|TRBJ2-3|TRBV9
TGTGCCAGCACCAAGACAGGGTCACACACAGATACGCAGTATTTT
CASTKTGSHTDTQYF
>15|-|-|TRBJ2-1|TRBV19
TGTGCCAGTAGTATTTTCAGCGGCCTCTACAATGAGCAGTTCTTC
CASSIFSGLYNEQFF
>15|-|-|TRBJ2-1|TRBV19
TGTGCCAGTAGTATAGTTTTAAGCTCCTACAATGAGCAGTTCTTC
CASSIVLSSYNEQFF
>12|-|-|TRBJ2-7|TRBV29-1
TGCAGCGTTGTCGGGAGAAAGTACGAGCAGTACTTC
CSVVGRKYEQYF
>13|-|once|TRBJ2-7|TRBV5-1
TGCGCCAGCAGCGGTTCCTCCCCCACCGAGCAGTACTTC
CASSGSSPTEQYF
>14|-|-|TRBJ1-2|TRBV27
TGTGCCAGCAGTTTATCGTGGGGCGCGTATGGCTACACCTTC
CASSLSWGAYGYTF
>12|-|-|TRBJ2-2|TRBV29-1
TGCAGCGTTGCCCTAAACACCGGGGAGCTGTTTTTT
CSVALNTGELFF
>14|-|-|TRBJ1-1|TRBV13
TGTGCCAGCAGCTTAGGGGAGGGGAACACTGAAGCTTTCTTT
CASSLGEGNTEAFF
>15|TRBD1|-|TRBJ1-6|TRBV27
TGTGCCAGCAGTTTCGGCCCAGGGGGAAATTCACCCCTCCACTTT
CASSFGPGGNSPLHF
>15|-|-|TRBJ2-3|TRBV10-1
TGCGCCAGCAGTGGGCTAGCGAGTAAAACAGATACGCAGTATTTT
CASSGLASKTDTQYF
>13|-|-|TRBJ1-1|TRBV12-5
TGTGCTAGTGGTTTGGTGGAAGGCACTGAAGCTTTCTTT
CASGLVEGTEAFF
>15|-|once|TRBJ1-2|TRBV4-3
TGCGCCAGCAGCCCAGAGGCCCCTTCCTACTATGGCTACACCTTC
CASSPEAPSYYGYTF
>13|-|once|TRBJ1-6|TRBV19
TGTGCCAGTAGTTTTGGAGGAAGGTCACCCCTCCACTTT
CASSFGGRSPLHF
>15|-|-|TRBJ1-1|TRBV27
TGTGCCAGCAGTTTACTACCAGGGGCGAACACTGAAGCTTTCTTT
CASSLLPGANTEAFF
>13|TRBD1|-|TRBJ2-7|TRBV7-9
TGTGCCAGCGGACAGGGGAACCCCTACGAGCAGTACTTC
CASGQGNPYEQYF
>15|TRBD1|-|TRBJ1-2|TRBV7-9
TGTGCCAGCAGCCTATCGGACAGGGTCAACTATGGCTACACCTTC
CASSLSDRVNYGYTF
>19|TRBD2|-|TRBJ2-5|TRBV4-3
TGCGCCAGCAGCCAAGATTCCCCCCGACTAGCGGGGGTTCAGGAGACCCAGTACTTC
CASSQDSPRLAGVQETQYF
>16|TRBD1|-|TRBJ1-1|TRBV11-3
TGTGCCAGCAGCTCGGACAGGCCGGTATCAGAGGGTGAAGCTTTCTTT
CASSSDRPVSEGEAFF
>13|TRBD2|-|TRBJ2-5|TRBV15
TGTGCCACCCGAGGACTAGCCGGGGAGACCCAGTACTTC
CATRGLAGETQYF
>12|-|-|TRBJ2-1|TRBV25-1
TGTGCCAGCAGTGAGGTGTACAATGAGCAGTTCTTC
CASSEVYNEQFF
>14|TRBD1|-|TRBJ1-2|TRBV9
TGTGCCAGCGCATTGTGGGACAGCCACTATGGCTACACCTTC
CASALWDSHYGYTF